This record concerns one TCR beta chain sequence. Its antigen remains unidentified. These data belong to a study of T cell responses to AZD1222 COVID-19 vaccine. Broader study findings: Most donors were white British, females outnumbered males, and clonal diversity was possibly underestimated. Among vaccine-associated CD4 TCRs, coverage spanned spike, with dominance at 160-218 and 743-854.

This table comes from immunoSEQ multiplex PCR, and its TCRdb copy is limited to in-frame clones, with some not included. The table lists 130,000 or so clones, 94% of them singletons. Between the trimmed V and J ends, which lost 8 bases and 1 base, there was a span of 15 bases. CDR3 length equals 14 residues. Looked up from germline, CDR1 is PRHDT and CDR2 is FYEKMQ (reference sequence). The source is an adult in good health. The rearrangement uses TRBV13 and TRBJ2-7; possibly TRBD2 for D (5 bases). The sequenced sample was peripheral blood, obtained on day 0 of AZD1222 vaccination. The CDR3 coding sequence is TGTGCCAGCTCGACCCTAGCCGTTTCCTACGAGCAGTACTTC. Translating gives CASSTLAVSYEQYF.